This T cell receptor (beta chain) was recovered during a study of response to subunit inactivated influenza vaccine. Findings and caveats of the study: There was a suggestion from the authors that each seasonal influenza vaccination recruits few new T cells.

This clonotype showed up just a few times. What it binds is unknown. At one of its ends the junction is not consistent with the germline gene, which may arise from a read error. TCRdb analysed the RT-PCR reads with MiXCR anew, one entry per CDR3 protein. This repertoire shows around 180,000 distinct CDR3 sequences, approximately 8.7% found once; its top ten account for 11%. The CDR3 contains 13 residues. CDR1 MNHEY and CDR2 SMNVEV come from the germline V gene (reference sequence). Sequenced here: non-naive T cells sorted from PBMCs, sampled on the day of vaccination. The TCR sequence derives from a man aged 50 or older who received an inactivated influenza vaccine. V gene TRBV27 combines with J gene TRBJ2-7, with D possibly being TRBD1 or TRBD2 (5 bases each). CDR3 sequence (DNA): TGTGCCAGCAGCCCCCCTGGGTCGGGGCGGACCGAATTC. Translated: CASSPPGSGRTEF.